This T cell receptor (beta chain) was captured in a study of T cells after yellow fever vaccination. Study results and limitations: Among all clonotypes, a small share was observed in both CD4 and CD8 compartments. FACS-sorted repertoires could harbor abundant contaminating bulk-population clonotypes.

From the 5' RACE reads, TCRdb called clonotypes with MiXCR, one entry per CDR3 protein. The sample comprises 300,000 to 350,000 distinct CDR3 sequences, roughly 4.3% of which are singletons, and around 24% rests with the top ten. A few counts support this clonotype. The antigen is not known. The length of the CDR3 is 14 residues. With 5 bases removed from V and 1 base from J, the gap between germline ends came to 11 bases. The clonotype originates from a man younger than 35 who received the YFV17D yellow fever vaccine. The sample in question was PBMCs, obtained 5 days after the yellow fever booster vaccination. The rearrangement links TRBV12-3 or TRBV12-4 to TRBJ2-5; D call uncertain. The CDR3 sequence is CASSPNLGQETQYF. The CDR3 DNA reads as TGTGCCAGCAGTCCAAATTTGGGCCAAGAGACCCAGTACTTC.